The present TCR beta chain was sequenced within a study of shared clonotypes between healthy human individuals. About the research overall: Three CD4 naive, three CD4 memory, two CD8 naive and one CD8 memory plate were used per donor. Notes on the study in general: Clonotypes which were not shared had lower generation probabilities than clonotypes that all four donors shared.

In the case of this clone: The target antigen is unknown.

CD45RO-negative CD8 cells positively selected for CCR7 made up the naive population, which excluded terminally differentiated effector memory CD45RA+ cells. None of the donors, who were healthy HIV-negative adults, had recently had acute infections or vaccinations. As originally analysed: For the immunoSEQ data, sequences were junction-only without quality scores, so filtering differed. Only in-frame clones appear in the TCRdb table, and some are missing; sequencing was by immunoSEQ multiplex PCR. For V, J and clone size, that table is used; D and trimming come from the DNA. The sample records some 580,000 clones, roughly 98% being singletons. The CDR3 is made up of 11 amino acids. V lost 3 bases and J lost 7, with 9 bases in between. Germline loops: CDR1 SQVTM, CDR2 ANQGSEA.

This clonotype was obtained from a man aged 25-45 years in good health. The sample consisted of naive CD8+ T cells sorted from blood. The V call is TRBV29-1, the J call TRBJ1-2; D not certain. Written as DNA, the CDR3 is TGCAGCGTTGAGATGAATGGTGGCTACACCTTC. This codes for CSVEMNGGYTF.